The T cell receptor (beta chain) under discussion was sequenced for a study of cytomegalovirus exposure and HLA in healthy donors. Whole-study context: Unique TCR beta sequences numbering about 100 million came from about 179 million T cells in an earlier analysis.

Notes on the study in general: The study reported that TCR beta sequences accurately predicted HLA-A and HLA-B alleles in most subjects.

In the case of this clone: The antigen is not known.

Nominal health characterized the donors when sampled, though unrecorded immune exposures were likely. The PCR employed 60 Vbeta primers together with 13 Jbeta primers. The assay was immunoSEQ multiplex PCR, and TCRdb's table has in-frame clones only and misses some. This sample has about 100,000 clones; around 57% occur once, and the top ten carry about 4.4%. V shed 7 bases, J shed 3 bases, and the junction held 3 bases outside the gene matches. Germline V gives CDR1 ENHRY, CDR2 SYGVKD. The CDR3 has 13 residues. This sequence originates from a human donor in good health. The chain has TRBV10-3 and TRBJ1-1; 9 bases line up with TRBD1. The sample comprised PBMCs. CDR3 sequence (DNA): TGTGCCATCATGGGACAGGGAGACACTGAAGCTTTCTTT. Its protein product is CAIMGQGDTEAFF.